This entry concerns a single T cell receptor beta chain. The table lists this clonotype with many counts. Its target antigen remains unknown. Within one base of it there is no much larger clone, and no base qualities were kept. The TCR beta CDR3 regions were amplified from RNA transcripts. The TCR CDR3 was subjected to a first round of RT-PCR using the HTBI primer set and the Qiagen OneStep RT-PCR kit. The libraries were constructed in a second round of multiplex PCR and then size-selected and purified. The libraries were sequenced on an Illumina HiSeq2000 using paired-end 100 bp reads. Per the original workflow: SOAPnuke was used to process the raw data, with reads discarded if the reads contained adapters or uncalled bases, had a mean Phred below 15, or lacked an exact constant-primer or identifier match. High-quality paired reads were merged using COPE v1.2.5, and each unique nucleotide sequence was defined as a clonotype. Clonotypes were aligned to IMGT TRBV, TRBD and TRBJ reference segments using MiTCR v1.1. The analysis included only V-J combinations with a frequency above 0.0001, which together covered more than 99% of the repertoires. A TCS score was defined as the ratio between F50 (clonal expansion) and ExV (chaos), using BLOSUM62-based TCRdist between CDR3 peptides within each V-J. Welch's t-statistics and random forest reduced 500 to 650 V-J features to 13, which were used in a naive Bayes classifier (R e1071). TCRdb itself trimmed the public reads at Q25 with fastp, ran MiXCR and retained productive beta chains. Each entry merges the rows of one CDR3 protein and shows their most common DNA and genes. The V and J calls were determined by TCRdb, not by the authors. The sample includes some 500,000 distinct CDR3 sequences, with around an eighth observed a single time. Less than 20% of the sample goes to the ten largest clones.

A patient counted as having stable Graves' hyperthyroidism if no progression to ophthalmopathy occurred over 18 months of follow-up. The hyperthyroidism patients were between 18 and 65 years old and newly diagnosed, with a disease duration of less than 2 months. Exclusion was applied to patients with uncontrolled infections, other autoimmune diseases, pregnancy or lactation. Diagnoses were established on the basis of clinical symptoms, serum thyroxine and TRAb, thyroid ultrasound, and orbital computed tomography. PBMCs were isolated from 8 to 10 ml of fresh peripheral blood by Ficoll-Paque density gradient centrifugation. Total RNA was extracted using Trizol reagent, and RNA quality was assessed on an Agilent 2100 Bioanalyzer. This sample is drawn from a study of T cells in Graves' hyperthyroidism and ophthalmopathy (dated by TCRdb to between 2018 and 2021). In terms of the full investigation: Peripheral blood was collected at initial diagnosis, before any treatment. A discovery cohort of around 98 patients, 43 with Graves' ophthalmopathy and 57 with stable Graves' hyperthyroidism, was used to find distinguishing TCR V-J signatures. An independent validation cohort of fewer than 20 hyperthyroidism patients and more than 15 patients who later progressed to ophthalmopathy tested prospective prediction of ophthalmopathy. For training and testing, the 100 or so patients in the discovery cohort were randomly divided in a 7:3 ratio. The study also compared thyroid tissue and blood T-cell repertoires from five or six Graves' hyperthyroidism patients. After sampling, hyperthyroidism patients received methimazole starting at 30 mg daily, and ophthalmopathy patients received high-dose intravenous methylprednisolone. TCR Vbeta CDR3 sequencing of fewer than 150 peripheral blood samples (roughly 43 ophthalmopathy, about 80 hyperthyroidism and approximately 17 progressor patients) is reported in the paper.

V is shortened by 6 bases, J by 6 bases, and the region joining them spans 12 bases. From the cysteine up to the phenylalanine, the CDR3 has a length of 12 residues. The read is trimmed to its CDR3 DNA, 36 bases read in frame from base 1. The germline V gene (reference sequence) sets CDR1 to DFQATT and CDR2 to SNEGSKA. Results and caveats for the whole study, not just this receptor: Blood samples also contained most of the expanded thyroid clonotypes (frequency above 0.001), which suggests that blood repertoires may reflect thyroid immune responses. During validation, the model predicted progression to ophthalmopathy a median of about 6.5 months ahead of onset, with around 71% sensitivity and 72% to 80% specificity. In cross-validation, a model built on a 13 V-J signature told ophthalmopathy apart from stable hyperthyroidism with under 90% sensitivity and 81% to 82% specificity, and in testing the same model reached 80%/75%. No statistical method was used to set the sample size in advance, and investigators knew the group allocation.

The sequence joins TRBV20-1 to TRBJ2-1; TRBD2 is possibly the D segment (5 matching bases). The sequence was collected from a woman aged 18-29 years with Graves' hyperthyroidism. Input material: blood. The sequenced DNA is TGCAGTGCGGTACTAGTGTCCAATGAGCAGTTCTTC. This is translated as CSAVLVSNEQFF.